This T cell receptor (beta chain) originates from a study of blood T cell repertoires in COVID-19. Study-level background: Italy, Spain and the United States were the sources of the convalescent and acute COVID-19 samples.

This clone was seen at least ten times. Profiled with immunoSEQ multiplex PCR; TCRdb holds only in-frame clones, not every one. The repertoire holds roughly 69,000 clones, with more than 75% as singletons. This TCR was sampled from a man in his fifties or sixties with active COVID-19. The material sequenced was peripheral blood.

The CDR3 reads CAWCPTSGRAGELFF. CDR3 DNA: TGTGCCTGGTGCCCGACTAGCGGGAGGGCCGGGGAGCTGTTTTTT. This chain connects TRBV30 to TRBJ2-2, with 14 positions matching TRBD2. CDR3 size: 15 residues. V lost 5 bases, J lost 6 bases, and 5 bases stayed unmatched. CDR1 is GTSNPN, CDR2 SVGIG, per germline (reference sequence).